The 7 T cell receptor beta chains presented below share a single source sample, sequenced in a study of post-analysis software for immune sequencing data. These receptors have no identified antigens. Study outcomes and limitations: Controls showed lower frequencies than patients for roughly five TRBV segments, and TRBV5-6, TRBV5-1 and TRBV20-1 were among these.

Built from TCR beta cDNA, the libraries had unique molecular identifiers in them. MiXCR, applied by TCRdb to the PCR reads, yields one record per CDR3 protein. The sample yields some 260,000 distinct CDR3 sequences, 35% to 40% seen once. Sequences were obtained from blood. These receptors came from a girl aged 10 to 17 with multiple sclerosis.

J is TRBJ1-1 and V is TRBV7-7, with unresolved D. The CDR3 has 15 amino acids. In germline, CDR1 is SSHAT, CDR2 FNYEAQ (reference sequence). V was cut by 5 bases and J by 5 bases, with 18 bases left in between. The CDR3, as DNA: TGTGCCAGCAGCCCCCTCCCCGAGGCTGGAACTGAAGCTTTCTTT. Translation: CASSPLPEAGTEAFF. Together with reference TRBV7-7 and TRBJ1-1, the CDR3 gives the full variable domain: GAGVSQSPRYKVTKRGQDVTLRCDPISSHATLYWYQQALGQGPEFLTYFNYEAQPDKSGLPSDRFSAERPEGSISTLTIQRTEQRDSAMYRCASSPLPEAGTEAFFGQGTRLTVV.

The CDR3: CASSLIRLADYEQYF. CDR3 nucleotides: TGTGCCAGCAGCTTAATAAGGTTAGCGGACTACGAGCAGTACTTC. The rearrangement links TRBV7-3 to TRBJ2-5; D is possibly TRBD2 (6 bases). The J call is in doubt because the DNA end fits TRBJ2-7 better. Germline values: CDR1 SGHTA, CDR2 FQGTGA. This CDR3 is 15 amino acids long.

This chain links TRBV25-1 with TRBJ1-2; no clear D. The CDR3 runs to 15 residues. V shed 2 bases and J shed 4 bases, with 14 bases lying between them. Germline V lookup: CDR1 MGHDK, CDR2 SYGVNS. The CDR3 loop reads CASSERERSTYGYTF. CDR3 nucleotide sequence: TGTGCCAGCAGTGAACGGGAGAGAAGTACCTATGGCTACACCTTC.

This clonotype was seen ten or more times. The rearrangement uses TRBV7-9 and TRBJ2-1; D is uncertain. From germline, CDR1 is SEHNR and CDR2 FQNEAQ (reference sequence). V was clipped by 3 bases and J by 13 bases, with 13 bases between them. CDR3 length: 12 amino acids. CDR3 sequence (DNA): TGTGCCAGCAGCTTTGAATCCCCCATCCAGTTCTTC. Its protein is CASSFESPIQFF.

This chain uses TRBV2 with TRBJ2-5; a possible D gene is TRBD2 (5 bases). Germline-derived CDR1 and CDR2 are SNHLY and FYNNEI. This CDR3 is 15 amino acids long. Trimming removed 4 bases from V and 4 bases from J, with 16 bases in between. CDR3 coding DNA: TGTGCCAGCAGTGGAGCCCCGCGACGGGGAGAGACCCAGTACTTC. Protein: CASSGAPRRGETQYF.

This clonotype has a handful of counts. A much larger clone differs from this one at a single base, so this may be a read error. The genes are TRBV20-1 and TRBJ2-5; a possible D gene is TRBD1 (5 bases). The germline V gene encodes CDR1 DFQATT and CDR2 SNEGSKA (reference sequence). Trimming stripped 5 bases from V and 1 base from J, with 17 bases between. The CDR3 length is 15 residues. In nucleotides, the CDR3 is TGCAGTGCTGACGAGGTCAGGGCGCCCCAAGAGACCCAGTACTTC. It specifies CSADEVRAPQETQYF.

This clonotype was seen a handful of times. The rearrangement links TRBV7-9 to TRBJ1-1; a weak D match, TRBD1 (5 bases). The CDR3 has 13 amino acids. Trimming pared 6 bases from V and 1 base from J, leaving 9 bases between. Germline lookup yields CDR1 SEHNR and CDR2 FQNEAQ (reference sequence). The CDR3 reads CASSVGENTEAFF. CDR3 coding DNA: TGTGCCAGCAGTGTAGGGGAGAACACTGAAGCTTTCTTT.